Each of the 2 T cell receptor beta chains below was sequenced from the same sample in a study of T-cell memory formation after mild COVID-19. TCRdb re-analysed the 5' RACE reads in MiXCR, keeping a single row per CDR3 protein. The profile shows about 440,000 distinct CDR3 sequences, about 19% of them singletons. The sequenced material came from PBMCs or a T cell subset sorted from them (not recorded which). Receptor source: an adult woman who had mild COVID-19 (a few samples of this study predate the infection). Cell type and time point are not known.

This clonotype occurred many times. The V call is TRBV7-8, the J call TRBJ2-2; tentative D call: TRBD1 (7 bases). Germline V CDR1 and CDR2: SGHVS, FQNEAQ. The V and J ends lost 5 bases and 1 base respectively, with 11 bases between them. This CDR3 is built from 15 residues. CDR3 protein: CASSNQGGNTGELFF. In DNA, the CDR3 is TGTGCCAGCAGCAACCAGGGGGGGAACACCGGGGAGCTGTTTTTT. The full variable domain, its missing parts supplied by reference TRBV7-8 and TRBJ2-2, is GAGVSQSPRYKVAKRGQDVALRCDPISGHVSLFWYQQALGQGPEFLTYFQNEAQLDKSGLPSDRFFAERPEGSVSTLKIQRTQQEDSAVYLCASSNQGGNTGELFFGEGSRLTVL.

This clonotype appeared many times. The chain carries TRBV27 and TRBJ2-1; TRBD2 aligns across 12 bases. This CDR3 has 14 amino acids. CDR1 MNHEY and CDR2 SMNVEV come from the germline V gene (reference sequence). With 6 bases clipped from V and 6 bases from J, the junction kept 3 bases outside the gene matches. CDR3 amino acids: CASRGLAGTNEQFF. DNA of the CDR3: TGTGCCAGCAGAGGACTAGCGGGGACCAATGAGCAGTTCTTC.